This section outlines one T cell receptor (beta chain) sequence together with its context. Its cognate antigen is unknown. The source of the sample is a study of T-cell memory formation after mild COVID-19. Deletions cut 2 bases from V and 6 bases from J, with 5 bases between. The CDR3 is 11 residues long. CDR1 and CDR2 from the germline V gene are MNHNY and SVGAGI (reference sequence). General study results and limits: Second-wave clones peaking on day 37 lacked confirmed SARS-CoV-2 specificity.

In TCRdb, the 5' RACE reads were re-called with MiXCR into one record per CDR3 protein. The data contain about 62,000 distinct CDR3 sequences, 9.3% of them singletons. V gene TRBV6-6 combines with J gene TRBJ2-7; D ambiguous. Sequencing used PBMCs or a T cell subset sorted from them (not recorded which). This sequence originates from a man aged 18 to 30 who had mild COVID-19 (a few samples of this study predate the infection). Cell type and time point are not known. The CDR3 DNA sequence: TGTGCCAGCAGTTACGACGTCGAGCAGTACTTC. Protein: CASSYDVEQYF.